This record concerns one TCR beta chain sequence. These data are taken from a study of blood T cell repertoires in COVID-19. Study-level information: Samples taken during acute and convalescent COVID-19 were collected in the United States, Italy and Spain. T cells, B-cell-depleted T cells, or PBMCs supplied cDNA or gDNA.

The CDR3 consists of 15 residues. With 6 bases clipped from V and 5 bases from J, the junction kept 8 bases outside the gene matches. The germline V gene has CDR1 SNHLY and CDR2 FYNNEI. Followed over time, Seattle patients had been enrolled while infection was active. In the source study's methods: Researchers report that nucleated cell counts were estimated from reference gene primer amplification. Sequencing was performed with immunoSEQ multiplex PCR; in TCRdb, only in-frame clones are kept and a portion is missing. V and J calls and clone size are those listed in that table; D and trimming were worked out from the DNA. The sample includes about 120,000 clones, more than 75% of them seen just once.

Sequencing was performed on peripheral blood. The clonotype originates from a woman aged 70-85 years with COVID-19, enrolled during active disease. The chain couples TRBV2 to TRBJ1-5; 9 nucleotides match TRBD1. This chain's CDR3 is CASSPLRQGDQPQHF. Here the CDR3 DNA reads TGTGCCAGCAGCCCCCTCCGACAGGGGGATCAGCCCCAGCATTTT.